This section outlines one T cell receptor beta chain sequence together with its context. Its antigen is unidentified. The same CDR3 is also encoded by other DNA sequences in this sample. In the CD4+ fraction, cells were divided into CD45RA+ naive and CD45RA-negative memory subsets. Clones were read by immunoSEQ multiplex PCR, and TCRdb kept only the in-frame ones, dropping some. The repertoire holds approximately 2.3 million clones, with 85% to 95% as singletons. The data belong to a study of shared clonotypes between healthy human individuals. Study observations and caveats: Sampling covered blood only; tissue repertoires likely differ.

Per germline, CDR1 SGHNT and CDR2 YENEEA. The CDR3 consists of 13 residues. V shed 8 bases and J 0 bases; nucleotides not matched to a gene: 1. The source of this sequence is a man aged 18 to 35 in good health. Some clones in this sample may be carry-over from other donors' samples. The V call is TRBV11-3, the J call TRBJ2-7; 10 positions agree with TRBD2. The sample comprised naive CD4+ T cells from PBMCs. Subset described: CD45RA+ positively selected. CDR3 nucleotide sequence: TGTGCCAGCTCTAGCGGGAGCTCCTACGAGCAGTACTTC. It yields the protein CASSSGSSYEQYF.